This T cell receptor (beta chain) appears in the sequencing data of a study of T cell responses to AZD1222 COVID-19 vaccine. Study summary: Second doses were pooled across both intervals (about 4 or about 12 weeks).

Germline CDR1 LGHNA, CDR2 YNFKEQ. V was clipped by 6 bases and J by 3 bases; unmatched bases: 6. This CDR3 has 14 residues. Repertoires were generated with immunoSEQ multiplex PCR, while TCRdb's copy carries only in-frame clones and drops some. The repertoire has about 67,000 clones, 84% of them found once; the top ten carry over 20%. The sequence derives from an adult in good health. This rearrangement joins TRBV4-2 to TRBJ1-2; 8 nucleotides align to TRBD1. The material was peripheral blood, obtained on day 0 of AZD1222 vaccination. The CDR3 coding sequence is TGTGCCAGCAGGACAGGGGATGGTTACTATGGCTACACCTTC. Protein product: CASRTGDGYYGYTF.